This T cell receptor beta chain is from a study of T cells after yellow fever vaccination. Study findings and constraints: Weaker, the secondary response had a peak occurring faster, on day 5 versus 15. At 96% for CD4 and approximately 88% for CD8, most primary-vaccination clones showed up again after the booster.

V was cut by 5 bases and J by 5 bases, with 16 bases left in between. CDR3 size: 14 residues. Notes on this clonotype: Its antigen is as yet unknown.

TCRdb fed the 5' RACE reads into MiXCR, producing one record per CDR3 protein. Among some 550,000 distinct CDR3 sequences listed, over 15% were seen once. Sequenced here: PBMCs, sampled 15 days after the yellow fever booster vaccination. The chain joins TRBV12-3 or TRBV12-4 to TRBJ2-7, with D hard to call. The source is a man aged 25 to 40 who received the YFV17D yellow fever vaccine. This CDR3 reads CASSPLPYEHEQYF. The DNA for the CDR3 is TGTGCCAGCAGTCCTTTACCTTATGAGCACGAGCAGTACTTC.